Described below is a single TCR beta chain sequence and its context. The data are from a study of T cell changes during pregnancy in multiple sclerosis. The table came from immunoSEQ multiplex PCR; TCRdb's copy has only in-frame clones and leaves some out. In the table there are around 40,000 clones, roughly 89% of which are singletons. This CDR3 has 15 residues. After removal of 2 bases from V and 6 bases from J, the junction contained 6 bases not matched to a gene. The germline V gene has CDR1 MDHEN and CDR2 SYDVKM. V usage is TRBV28 and J usage is TRBJ2-2; TRBD2 matches at 7 bases. This sample comprised CD4+ T cells from peripheral blood mononuclear cells, obtained in the first trimester of pregnancy. The source of this sequence is a female donor with multiple sclerosis, enrolled in a pregnancy study. The CDR3 region has the DNA TGTGCCAGCAGTTTACATTTGGCGGGAGCCGGGGAGCTGTTTTTT. Protein sequence: CASSLHLAGAGELFF.